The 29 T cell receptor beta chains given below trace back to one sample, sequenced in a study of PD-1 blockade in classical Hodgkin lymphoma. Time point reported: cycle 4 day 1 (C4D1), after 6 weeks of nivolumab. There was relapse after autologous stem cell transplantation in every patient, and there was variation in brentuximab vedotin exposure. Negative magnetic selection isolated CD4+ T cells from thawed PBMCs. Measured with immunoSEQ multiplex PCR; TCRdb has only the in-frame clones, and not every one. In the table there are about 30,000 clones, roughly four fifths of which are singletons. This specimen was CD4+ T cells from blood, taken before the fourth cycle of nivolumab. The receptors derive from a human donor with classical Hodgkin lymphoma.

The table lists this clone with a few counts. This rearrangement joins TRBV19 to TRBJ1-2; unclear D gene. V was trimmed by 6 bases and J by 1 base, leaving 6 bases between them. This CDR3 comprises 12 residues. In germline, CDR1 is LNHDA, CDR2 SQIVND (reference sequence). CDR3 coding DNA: TGTGCCAGTAGAGCCCTTAACTATGGCTACACCTTC. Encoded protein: CASRALNYGYTF.

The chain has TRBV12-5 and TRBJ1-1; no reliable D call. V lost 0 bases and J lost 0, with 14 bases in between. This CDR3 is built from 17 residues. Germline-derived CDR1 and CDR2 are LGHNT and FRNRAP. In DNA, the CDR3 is TGTGCTAGTGGTTTGGTACTAGGCAGAGAAATGAACACTGAAGCTTTCTTT. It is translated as CASGLVLGREMNTEAFF. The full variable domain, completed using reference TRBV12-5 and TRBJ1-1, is DARVTQTPRHKVTEMGQEVTMRCQPILGHNTVFWYRQTMMQGLELLAYFRNRAPLDDSGMPKDRFSAEMPDATLATLKIQPSEPRDSAVYFCASGLVLGREMNTEAFFGQGTRLTVV.

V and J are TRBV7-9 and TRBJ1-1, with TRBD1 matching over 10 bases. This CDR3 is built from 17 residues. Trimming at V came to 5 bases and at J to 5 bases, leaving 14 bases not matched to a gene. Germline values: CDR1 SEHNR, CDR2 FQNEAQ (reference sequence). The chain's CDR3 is CASSRHGPGTGVTEAFF. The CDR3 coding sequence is TGTGCCAGCAGCCGACATGGGCCGGGGACAGGGGTGACTGAAGCTTTCTTT.

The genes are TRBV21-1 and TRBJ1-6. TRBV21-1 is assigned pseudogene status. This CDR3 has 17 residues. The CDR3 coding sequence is TGTGCCAGCAGCAAACGTCGGGCCTCGAGATATAATTCACCCCTCCACTTT. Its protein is CASSKRRASRYNSPLHF.

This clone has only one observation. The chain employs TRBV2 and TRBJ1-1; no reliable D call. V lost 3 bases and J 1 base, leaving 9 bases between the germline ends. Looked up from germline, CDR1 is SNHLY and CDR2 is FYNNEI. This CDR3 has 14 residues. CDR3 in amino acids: CASSDLIQNTEAFF. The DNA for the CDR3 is TGTGCCAGCAGTGACCTCATACAGAACACTGAAGCTTTCTTT. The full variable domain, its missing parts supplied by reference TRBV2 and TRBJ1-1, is EPEVTQTPSHQVTQMGQEVILRCVPISNHLYFYWYRQILGQKVEFLVSFYNNEISEKSEIFDDQFSVERPDGSNFTLKIRSTKLEDSAMYFCASSDLIQNTEAFFGQGTRLTVV.

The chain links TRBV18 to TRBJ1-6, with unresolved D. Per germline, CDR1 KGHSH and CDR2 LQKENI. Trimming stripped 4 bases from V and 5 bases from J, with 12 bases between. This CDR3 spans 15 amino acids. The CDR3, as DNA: TGTGCCAGCTCACTCCGGTCGCGGGATAATTCACCCCTCCACTTT. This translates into CASSLRSRDNSPLHF.

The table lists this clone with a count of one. The CDR3 nucleotides are TGTGCCATCACGAGAGGCCTAGCGGGGGGAAACACCGGGGAGCTGTTTTTT. It yields the protein CAITRGLAGGNTGELFF. This rearrangement joins TRBV10-3 to TRBJ2-2, with 11 bases aligning to TRBD2. Trimming took 7 bases from V and 2 from J; bases not matched to a gene: 9. CDR1 is ENHRY and CDR2 is SYGVKD in the germline V gene. The CDR3 runs 17 residues.

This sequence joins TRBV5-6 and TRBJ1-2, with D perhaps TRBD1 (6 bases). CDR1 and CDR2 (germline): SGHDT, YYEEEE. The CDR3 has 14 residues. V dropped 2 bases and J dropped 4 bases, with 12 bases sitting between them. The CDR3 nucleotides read TGTGCCAGCAGCTTAACGACAGGAACCTATGGCTACACCTTC. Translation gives CASSLTTGTYGYTF.

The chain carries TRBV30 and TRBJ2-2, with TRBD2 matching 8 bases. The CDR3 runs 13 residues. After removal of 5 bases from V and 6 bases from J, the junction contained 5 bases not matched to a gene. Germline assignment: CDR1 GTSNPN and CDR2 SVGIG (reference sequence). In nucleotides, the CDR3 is TGTGCCTGGGTTAGCGGGGCCCCCGGGGAGCTGTTTTTT. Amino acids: CAWVSGAPGELFF.

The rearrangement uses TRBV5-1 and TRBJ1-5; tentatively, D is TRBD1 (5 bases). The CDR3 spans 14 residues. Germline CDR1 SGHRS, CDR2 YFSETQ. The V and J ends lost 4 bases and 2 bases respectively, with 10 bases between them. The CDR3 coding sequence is TGCGCCAGCAGCGAAGGACAAGGCAATCAGCCCCAGCATTTT. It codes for CASSEGQGNQPQHF.

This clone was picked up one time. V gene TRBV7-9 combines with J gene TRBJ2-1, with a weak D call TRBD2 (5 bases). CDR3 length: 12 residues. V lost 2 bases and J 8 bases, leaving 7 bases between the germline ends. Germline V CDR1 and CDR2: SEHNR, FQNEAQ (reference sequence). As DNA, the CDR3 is TGTGCCAGCAGCTTATCTAGCTATGAGCAGTTCTTC. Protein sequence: CASSLSSYEQFF.

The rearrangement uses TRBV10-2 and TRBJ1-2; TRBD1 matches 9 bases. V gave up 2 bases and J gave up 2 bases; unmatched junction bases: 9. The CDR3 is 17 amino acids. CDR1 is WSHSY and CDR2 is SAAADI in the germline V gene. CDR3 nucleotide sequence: TGCGCCAGCAGTGAGAGGGCTTTTGGACAGGGGAACTATGGCTACACCTTC. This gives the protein CASSERAFGQGNYGYTF.

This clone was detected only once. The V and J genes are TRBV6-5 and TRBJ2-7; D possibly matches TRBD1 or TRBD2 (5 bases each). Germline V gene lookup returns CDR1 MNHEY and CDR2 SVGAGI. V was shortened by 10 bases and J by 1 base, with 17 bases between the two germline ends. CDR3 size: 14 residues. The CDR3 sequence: CATRDLSSSYEQYF. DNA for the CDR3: TGTGCCACCCGGGACCTGAGTTCGTCCTACGAGCAGTACTTC.

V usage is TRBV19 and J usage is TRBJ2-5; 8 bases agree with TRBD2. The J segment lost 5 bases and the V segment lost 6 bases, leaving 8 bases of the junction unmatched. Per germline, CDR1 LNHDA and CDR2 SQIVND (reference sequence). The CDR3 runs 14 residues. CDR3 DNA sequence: TGTGCCAGTAGCACCGGGACTAGGACGGAGACCCAGTACTTC. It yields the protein CASSTGTRTETQYF. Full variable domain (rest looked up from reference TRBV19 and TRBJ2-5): DGGITQSPKYLFRKEGQNVTLSCEQNLNHDAMYWYRQDPGQGLRLIYYSQIVNDFQKGDIAEGYSVSREKKESFPLTVTSAQKNPTAFYLCASSTGTRTETQYFGPGTRLLVL.

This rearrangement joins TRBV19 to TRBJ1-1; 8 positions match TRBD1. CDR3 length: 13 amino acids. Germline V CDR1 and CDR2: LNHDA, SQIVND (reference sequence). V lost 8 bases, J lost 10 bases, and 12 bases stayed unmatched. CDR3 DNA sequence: TGTGCCAGTGGCCGTCAACAGGGGGGAGCAGCTTTCTTT. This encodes CASGRQQGGAAFF.

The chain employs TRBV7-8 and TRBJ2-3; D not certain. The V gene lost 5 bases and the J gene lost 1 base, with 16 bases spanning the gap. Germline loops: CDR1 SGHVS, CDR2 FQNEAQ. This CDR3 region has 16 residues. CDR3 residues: CASSPMGRVGTDTQYF. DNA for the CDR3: TGTGCCAGCAGCCCCATGGGAAGGGTCGGCACAGATACGCAGTATTTT. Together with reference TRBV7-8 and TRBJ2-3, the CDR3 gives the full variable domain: GAGVSQSPRYKVAKRGQDVALRCDPISGHVSLFWYQQALGQGPEFLTYFQNEAQLDKSGLPSDRFFAERPEGSVSTLKIQRTQQEDSAVYLCASSPMGRVGTDTQYFGPGTRLTVL.

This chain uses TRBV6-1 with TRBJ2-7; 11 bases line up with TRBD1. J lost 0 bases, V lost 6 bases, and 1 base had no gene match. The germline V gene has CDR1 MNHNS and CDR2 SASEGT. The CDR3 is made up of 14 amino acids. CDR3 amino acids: CASRGQGDSYEQYF. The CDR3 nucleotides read TGTGCCAGCAGGGGACAGGGGGACTCCTACGAGCAGTACTTC.

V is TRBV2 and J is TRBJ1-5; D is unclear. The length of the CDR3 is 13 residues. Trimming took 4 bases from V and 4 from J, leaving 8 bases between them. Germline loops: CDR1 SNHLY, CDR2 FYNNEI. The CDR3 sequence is CASSVDKNQPQHF. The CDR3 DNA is TGTGCCAGCAGTGTCGACAAGAATCAGCCCCAGCATTTT.

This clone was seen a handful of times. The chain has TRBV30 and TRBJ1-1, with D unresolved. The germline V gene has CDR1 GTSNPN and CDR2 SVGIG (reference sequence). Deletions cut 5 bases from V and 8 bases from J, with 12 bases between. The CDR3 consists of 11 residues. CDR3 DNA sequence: TGTGCCTGGGGACCCCGGACGGAAGCTTTCTTT. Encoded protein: CAWGPRTEAFF.

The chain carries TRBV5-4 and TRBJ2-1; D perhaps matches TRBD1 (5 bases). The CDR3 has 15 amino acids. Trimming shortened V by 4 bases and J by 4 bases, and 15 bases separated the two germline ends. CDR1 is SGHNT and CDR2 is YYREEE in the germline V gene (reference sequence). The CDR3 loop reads CASSPVGQIYNEQFF. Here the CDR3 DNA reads TGTGCCAGCAGCCCAGTGGGGCAGATATACAATGAGCAGTTCTTC.

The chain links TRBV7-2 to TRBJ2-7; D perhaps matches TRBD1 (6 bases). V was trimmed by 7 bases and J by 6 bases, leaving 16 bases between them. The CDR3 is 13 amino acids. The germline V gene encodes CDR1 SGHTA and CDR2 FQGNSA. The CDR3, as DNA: TGTGCCAGCACCCAAACAGGGTCCGGCGAGCAGTACTTC. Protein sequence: CASTQTGSGEQYF. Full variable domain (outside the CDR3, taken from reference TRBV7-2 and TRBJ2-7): GAGVSQSPSNKVTEKGKDVELRCDPISGHTALYWYRQSLGQGLEFLIYFQGNSAPDKSGLPSDRFSAERTGGSVSTLTIQRTQQEDSAVYLCASTQTGSGEQYFGPGTRLTVT.

CDR3 nucleotides: TGTGCCAGCAGGTCTTCTTGGCGGGACTACAATGAGCAGTTCTTC. Translation gives CASRSSWRDYNEQFF. The rearrangement joins TRBV2 to TRBJ2-1; D perhaps matches TRBD2 (6 bases). The ends were cut back, 6 bases at V and 3 bases at J, with 15 bases in the middle. Germline CDR1 and CDR2: SNHLY and FYNNEI. The CDR3 totals 15 residues.

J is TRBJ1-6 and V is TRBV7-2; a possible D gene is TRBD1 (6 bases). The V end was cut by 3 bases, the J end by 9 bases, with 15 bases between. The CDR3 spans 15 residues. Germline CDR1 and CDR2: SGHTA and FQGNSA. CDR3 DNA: TGTGCCAGCAGCTTGGGGGCAGGGAATGCTTCACCCCTCCACTTT. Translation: CASSLGAGNASPLHF.

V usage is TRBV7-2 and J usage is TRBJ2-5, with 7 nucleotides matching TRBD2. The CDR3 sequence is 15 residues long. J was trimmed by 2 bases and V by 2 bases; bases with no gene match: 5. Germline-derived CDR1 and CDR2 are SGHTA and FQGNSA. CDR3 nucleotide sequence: TGTGCCAGCAGCTTATCGGTGGGGGGGCAAGAGACCCAGTACTTC. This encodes CASSLSVGGQETQYF. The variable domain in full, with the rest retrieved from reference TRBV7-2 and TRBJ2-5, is GAGVSQSPSNKVTEKGKDVELRCDPISGHTALYWYRQSLGQGLEFLIYFQGNSAPDKSGLPSDRFSAERTGGSVSTLTIQRTQQEDSAVYLCASSLSVGGQETQYFGPGTRLLVL.

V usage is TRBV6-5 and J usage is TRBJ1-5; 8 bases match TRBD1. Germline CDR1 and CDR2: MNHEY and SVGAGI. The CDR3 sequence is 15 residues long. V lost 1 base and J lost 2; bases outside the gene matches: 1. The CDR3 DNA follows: TGTGCCAGCAGTTACTTGGGACAGGGCAATCAGCCCCAGCATTTT. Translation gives CASSYLGQGNQPQHF.

CDR3 protein: CAISVQGEEQYF. Here the CDR3 DNA reads TGTGCCATCAGTGTACAGGGGGAAGAGCAGTACTTC. The V gene is TRBV10-3, the J gene TRBJ2-7, with 8 bases fitting TRBD1. The germline gives CDR1 ENHRY, CDR2 SYGVKD. The CDR3 is 12 amino acids. J lost 7 bases, V lost 4 bases, and 3 bases had no gene match.

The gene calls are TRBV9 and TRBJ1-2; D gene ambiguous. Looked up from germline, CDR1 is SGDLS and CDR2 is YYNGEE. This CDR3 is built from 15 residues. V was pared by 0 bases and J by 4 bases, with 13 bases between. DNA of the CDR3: TGTGCCAGCAGCGTAGATGGCTCGCTTGGCTATGGCTACACCTTC. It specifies CASSVDGSLGYGYTF.

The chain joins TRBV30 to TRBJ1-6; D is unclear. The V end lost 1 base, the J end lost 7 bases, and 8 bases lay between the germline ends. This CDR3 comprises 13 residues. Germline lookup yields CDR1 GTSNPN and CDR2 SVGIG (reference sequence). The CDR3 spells CAWSAPLNSPLHF. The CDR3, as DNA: TGTGCCTGGAGTGCCCCTTTAAATTCACCCCTCCACTTT. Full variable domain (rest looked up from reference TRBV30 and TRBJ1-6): SQTIHQWPATLVQPVGSPLSLECTVEGTSNPNLYWYRQAAGRGLQLLFYSVGIGQISSEVPQNLSASRPQDRQFILSSKKLLLSDSGFYLCAWSAPLNSPLHFGNGTRLTVT.

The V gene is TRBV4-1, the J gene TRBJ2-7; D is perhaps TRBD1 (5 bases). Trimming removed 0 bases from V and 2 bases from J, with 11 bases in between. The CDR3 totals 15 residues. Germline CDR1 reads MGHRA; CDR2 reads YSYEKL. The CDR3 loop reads CASSQDQGLPYEQYF. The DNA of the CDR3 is TGCGCCAGCAGCCAAGATCAGGGTCTTCCCTACGAGCAGTACTTC.